Following are 27 T cell receptor beta chains from one sample sequenced in a study of tumor and adjacent non-tumor tissue in lung cancer. This sample's RNA came from whole unsorted tissue. TCRbeta libraries were built with three rounds of nested PCR, modified from ARM-PCR. TCRdb fed the multiplex PCR reads into MiXCR, producing one record per CDR3 protein. The sample consists of 100,000 to 150,000 distinct CDR3 sequences, approximately 71% of them appearing once. Sequenced material: lung tumor tissue. These receptors were collected from a man between 25 and 39 years old with non-small cell lung cancer.

This clonotype was counted ten times or more. The J gene is TRBJ2-7, the V gene TRBV29-1; possibly TRBD2 for D (6 bases). V lost 3 bases, J lost 0 bases, and 12 bases lay in between. Germline V CDR1 and CDR2: SQVTM, ANQGSEA. This CDR3 comprises 14 residues. The CDR3 sequence: CSVDDGGTSYEQYF. CDR3 coding DNA: TGCAGCGTTGACGATGGCGGGACCTCCTACGAGCAGTACTTC.

Of note for this clonotype: A read error is possible here, since a much larger clone lies one base away. The conserved final phenylalanine or tryptophan is absent from the CDR3, which likely points to a read error. The chain is built from TRBV4-1 and TRBJ2-7; possibly TRBD2 for D (5 bases). CDR1 and CDR2 from the germline V gene are MGHRA and YSYEKL. V dropped 1 base and J dropped 3 bases, with 13 bases sitting between them. This CDR3 spans 15 amino acids. CDR3 DNA: TGCGCCAGCAGCCAAGGTCCTAGCCCCAACTACGAGCAGTACTCC. Translation gives CASSQGPSPNYEQYS.

About this clonotype itself: A much more abundant neighbour one base away suggests this may be a read error. This CDR3 reads CASSSESVTYEHYF. The CDR3 nucleotides are TGTGCCAGCAGTTCGGAGAGTGTTACCTACGAGCACTACTTC. The rearrangement links TRBV5-5 to TRBJ2-7; D is ambiguous. The CDR3 sequence is 14 residues long. Germline V gene lookup returns CDR1 SGHKS and CDR2 YYEKEE (reference sequence).

As concerns this clonotype: This CDR3 is missing its conserved last phenylalanine or tryptophan, likely due to a read error. The genes are TRBV11-3 and TRBJ2-5; 7 bases fit TRBD2. CDR3 length: 15 amino acids. Germline V gives CDR1 SGHNT, CDR2 YENEEA. The CDR3 nucleotides are TGTGCCAGCAGCATAGAAGTGGGAGGGCAAGAGACCCAGTACATC. Amino acid sequence: CASSIEVGGQETQYI.

This clonotype is categorized as medium-sized. The rearrangement uses TRBV11-3 and TRBJ1-1; D gene unclear. Germline V gives CDR1 SGHNT, CDR2 YENEEA. V was shortened by 0 bases and J by 4 bases, with 0 bases between the two germline ends. CDR3 size: 11 residues. The DNA for the CDR3 is TGTGCCAGCAGCTTAGACACTGAAGCTTTCTTT. Protein sequence: CASSLDTEAFF.

A note on this clonotype: At one boundary the junction diverges from the germline segment, which might be a read error. V is TRBV20-1 and J is TRBJ2-5; D perhaps matches TRBD2 (6 bases). The germline CDR1 and CDR2 sequences are DFQATT and SNEGSKA (reference sequence). The CDR3 totals 17 residues. The CDR3 loop reads CSTREGRPGKMGRIQYF. CDR3 sequence (DNA): TGCAGTACTAGAGAAGGGAGGCCGGGGAAGATGGGGCGGATCCAGTACTTC.

Regarding this clonotype: Just one base apart from a much larger clone, this may be a read error. This rearrangement joins TRBV12-3 or TRBV12-4 to TRBJ2-7; 9 nucleotides match TRBD2. The CDR3 totals 17 residues. The CDR3 reads CTSSSMRSGRISYEQYF. The CDR3 DNA follows: TGTACCAGCAGTTCCATGAGGAGCGGGAGGATATCCTACGAGCAGTACTTC.

The genes are TRBV20-1 and TRBJ2-7, with TRBD2 identical over 8 bases. The CDR3 runs to 15 residues. Trimming removed 6 bases from V and 4 bases from J; junction bases left unmatched: 14. Germline V lookup: CDR1 DFQATT, CDR2 SNEGSKA (reference sequence). CDR3 DNA: TGCAGTGCCAGCCCTTGTGGAAGCGGGAGATACGAGCAGTACTTC. Translated: CSASPCGSGRYEQYF.

A word on this clonotype: A clone one base away is much larger, so this may be a read error. The V gene is TRBV6-2 or TRBV6-3, the J gene TRBJ1-5; D possibly corresponds to TRBD1 (5 bases). Looked up from germline, CDR1 is MNHEY and CDR2 is SVGEGT. This CDR3 region has 14 residues. CDR3 sequence reads: CASNYTRGNQPQHF. In DNA, the CDR3 is TGTGCCAGCAATTACACCCGGGGGAATCAGCCCCAGCATTTT.

There are a few counts of this clonotype. A much larger clone lies one base from this, so it may be a read error. The V call is TRBV10-1, the J call TRBJ2-2; tentatively, D is TRBD2 (6 bases). Germline lookup yields CDR1 WNHNN and CDR2 SYGVQD (reference sequence). The ends were cut back, 0 bases at V and 9 bases at J, with 8 bases in the middle. This CDR3 has 13 amino acids. CDR3 residues: CASSESGLRELFF. CDR3 nucleotides: TGCGCCAGCAGTGAGTCGGGACTTAGGGAGCTGTTTTTT.

The chain uses TRBV11-2 and TRBJ2-2, with D tentatively TRBD2 (5 bases). Trimming took 4 bases from V and 1 from J, leaving 13 bases between them. This CDR3 has 16 residues. Germline assignment: CDR1 SGHAT and CDR2 FQNNGV. This CDR3 is CASSSVTAGNTGELFF. For the CDR3, the DNA is TGTGCCAGCAGCTCAGTGACGGCGGGGAACACCGGGGAGCTGTTTTTT.

This clonotype was seen just once. The rearrangement links TRBV11-2 to TRBJ2-1; 9 bases line up with TRBD2. CDR1 and CDR2 from the germline V gene are SGHAT and FQNNGV. This CDR3 region has 16 residues. V lost 7 bases to trimming and J lost 4 bases; unmatched junction nucleotides: 11. CDR3 amino acids: CASTSESLAGYNEQFF. The CDR3 region has the DNA TGTGCCAGCACCTCGGAATCGCTAGCGGGATACAATGAGCAGTTCTTC. Using reference TRBV11-2 and TRBJ2-1 for the parts outside the CDR3, the full variable domain is EAGVAQSPRYKIIEKRQSVAFWCNPISGHATLYWYQQILGQGPKLLIQFQNNGVVDDSQLPKDRFSAERLKGVDSTLKIQPAKLEDSAVYLCASTSESLAGYNEQFFGPGTRLTVL.

Remarks on this clonotype: Possible read error: a much larger clone is one base away. The chain combines TRBV6-6 with TRBJ2-1; tentatively, D is TRBD1 or TRBD2 (5 bases each). Trimming took 8 bases from V and 7 from J, leaving 12 bases between them. The CDR3 consists of 12 residues. CDR1 is MNHNY, CDR2 SVGAGI, per germline (reference sequence). The CDR3 here is CASGTGTNEQFF. CDR3 in DNA: TGTGCCAGCGGCACGGGGACGAATGAGCAGTTCTTC.

Turning to this clonotype: The junction does not match germline at one end; this may be a read error. The chain has TRBV4-1 and TRBJ1-4; D remains unclear. This CDR3 has 15 residues. Germline CDR1 MGHRA, CDR2 YSYEKL. CDR3 sequence: CDSSLRQTTNEKLFF. The CDR3 nucleotides are TGCGACAGCAGCCTCCGGCAGACAACTAATGAAAAACTGTTTTTT.

The chain carries TRBV12-3 or TRBV12-4 and TRBJ1-1, with unresolved D. The CDR3 has 13 amino acids. V was shortened by 9 bases and J by 4 bases, with 15 bases between the two germline ends. The CDR3, as DNA: TGTGCCAGTATCGACACAGCGATCACTGAAGCTTTCTTT. Encoded protein: CASIDTAITEAFF.

On this clonotype: Being one base from a much bigger clone, this may be a read error. J is TRBJ1-1 and V is TRBV6-5; no definite D call. The CDR3 is made up of 15 amino acids. Germline lookup yields CDR1 MNHEY and CDR2 SVGAGI. With 2 bases removed from V and 2 bases from J, the gap between germline ends came to 12 bases. CDR3 bases: TGTGCCAGCAGTTACCAGGCATGGTTCAACACTGAAGCTTTCTTT. It is translated as CASSYQAWFNTEAFF.

Concerning this clonotype itself: A much larger clone lies a single base off, so this may be a read error. This chain links TRBV12-5 with TRBJ2-3; TRBD1 agrees at 7 bases. This CDR3 is 13 amino acids long. The germline V gene has CDR1 LGHNT and CDR2 FRNRAP. The DNA for the CDR3 is TGTGCTAGTGGTCGGACAGGCACAGATAGGCAGTATTTT. This sequence encodes CASGRTGTDRQYF.

This clonotype has only a few counts. A read error is possible here, since a much larger clone lies one base away. J is TRBJ1-5 and V is TRBV4-1; D is unresolved. CDR1 is MGHRA, CDR2 YSYEKL, per germline. There are 13 residues in the CDR3. The CDR3, as DNA: TGCGCCAGCAGCCAAGGTAGCAATCAGCTCCAGCATTTT. Translation gives CASSQGSNQLQHF.

For this clonotype: One end of the junction fails to match germline, which may point to a read error. The V call is TRBV20-1, the J call TRBJ2-7; 10 nucleotides agree with TRBD2. Germline CDR1 reads DFQATT; CDR2 reads SNEGSKA (reference sequence). The CDR3 runs to 13 residues. DNA of the CDR3: TGCAATGCTAGCGGGGGAGATGTCTACGAGCAGTACTTC. Encoded protein: CNASGGDVYEQYF.

In the case of this clonotype: This may stem from a read error, because a much larger clone lies one nucleotide away. This sequence joins TRBV24-1 and TRBJ2-1, with D possibly being TRBD2 (6 bases). CDR1 and CDR2 from the germline V gene are KGHDR and SFDVKD. The CDR3 length is 16 residues. The DNA of the CDR3 is TGTGGCACCAGTGACCCGGGACTGAGCTCCTACAATGAGCAGTTCTTC. Protein: CGTSDPGLSSYNEQFF.

About this clonotype itself: The conserved phenylalanine or tryptophan is not found at the CDR3 terminus, so this likely reflects a read error. This chain uses TRBV6-2 or TRBV6-3 with TRBJ1-4; D gene unclear. Trimming pared 4 bases from V and 8 bases from J, leaving 20 bases between. The CDR3 is 16 amino acids. Germline V gene lookup returns CDR1 MNHEY and CDR2 SVGEGT. CDR3 loop: CASSCGDNRAGEKLFY. CDR3 bases: TGTGCCAGCAGTTGCGGTGACAACCGGGCGGGGGAAAAACTGTTTTAT.

With respect to this clonotype: Since a much larger clone is just one base distant, this may be a read error. The chain has TRBV6-5 and TRBJ1-5; no reliable D call. The CDR3 is made up of 14 amino acids. Germline loops: CDR1 MNHEY, CDR2 SVGAGI. DNA for the CDR3: TGTGCCAGCAGTTACGGATCTAACAATCATCCCCAGCATTTT. Translation: CASSYGSNNHPQHF.

As to this clonotype: This sequence may be a read error, since a much larger clone differs from it by one base. The chain uses TRBV4-2 and TRBJ2-1; 7 bases map to TRBD2. CDR1 LGHNA and CDR2 YNFKEQ come from the germline V gene. This CDR3 is built from 16 residues. V was pared by 0 bases and J by 4 bases, with 6 bases of the junction left unmatched. In DNA, the CDR3 is TGTGCCAGCAGCCAAGAGGCTATCGGGGGGTACAATGAGCAGTTCTTC. This codes for CASSQEAIGGYNEQFF.

A note on this clonotype: The conserved phenylalanine or tryptophan normally closing the CDR3 is absent here, so this likely arose from a read error. CDR3 in DNA: TGTGCCAGCTTGGGGGAGGTGGGCAATGAGCAGTTCTTG. The encoded protein is CASLGEVGNEQFL. V usage is TRBV12-3 or TRBV12-4 and J usage is TRBJ2-1; maybe TRBD2 (6 bases). This CDR3 is built from 13 residues. The V end was cut by 8 bases, the J end by 6 bases, with 14 bases between.

V gene TRBV5-5 combines with J gene TRBJ1-6, with TRBD1 identical over 8 bases. CDR3 size: 16 residues. J gave up 7 bases and V 6 bases, and 12 bases lay outside the gene matches. CDR1 and CDR2 from the germline V gene are SGHKS and YYEKEE (reference sequence). CDR3 sequence: CASIWDRSPSNSPLHF. For the CDR3, the DNA is TGTGCCAGCATCTGGGACAGGAGCCCGTCCAATTCACCCCTCCACTTT.

Concerning this clonotype itself: Being one base from a much bigger clone, this may be a read error. The V and J genes are TRBV20-1 and TRBJ2-5, with D unresolved. Trimming left V 4 bases short and J 5 bases short, with 11 bases between. Per the germline V gene, CDR1 is DFQATT and CDR2 is SNEGSKA (reference sequence). This CDR3 has 12 residues. The CDR3 sequence is CSANVVGETQYF. In nucleotides, the CDR3 is TGCAGTGCTAATGTAGTTGGGGAGACCCAGTACTTC.

V is TRBV11-3 and J is TRBJ1-5; D ambiguous. Trimming took 5 bases from V and 2 from J, leaving 7 bases between them. The CDR3 contains 13 residues. Germline V lookup: CDR1 SGHNT, CDR2 YENEEA. The CDR3 coding sequence is TGTGCCAGCAGCGTGAGTCGCAATCAGCCCCAGCATTTT. It specifies CASSVSRNQPQHF.